This T cell receptor beta chain was retrieved from a study of T-cell memory formation after mild COVID-19. The CDR3 has 12 amino acids. Trimming removed 7 bases from V and 7 bases from J; junction bases left unmatched: 4. CDR1 is MNHEY, CDR2 SVGEGT, per germline. TCRdb redid the calling of the 5' RACE reads with MiXCR, one entry per CDR3 protein. The sample has 350,000 to 400,000 distinct CDR3 sequences; 13% to 15% are singletons. The sequenced sample was PBMCs or a T cell subset sorted from them (not recorded which). V is TRBV6-2 or TRBV6-3 and J is TRBJ1-5; 7 nucleotides match TRBD1. The clonotype comes from a man aged 18 to 30 who had mild COVID-19 (a few samples of this study predate the infection). Cell type and time point are not known. CDR3 sequence: CASTDRNQPQHF. CDR3 bases: TGTGCCAGCACGGACAGGAACCAGCCCCAGCATTTT.